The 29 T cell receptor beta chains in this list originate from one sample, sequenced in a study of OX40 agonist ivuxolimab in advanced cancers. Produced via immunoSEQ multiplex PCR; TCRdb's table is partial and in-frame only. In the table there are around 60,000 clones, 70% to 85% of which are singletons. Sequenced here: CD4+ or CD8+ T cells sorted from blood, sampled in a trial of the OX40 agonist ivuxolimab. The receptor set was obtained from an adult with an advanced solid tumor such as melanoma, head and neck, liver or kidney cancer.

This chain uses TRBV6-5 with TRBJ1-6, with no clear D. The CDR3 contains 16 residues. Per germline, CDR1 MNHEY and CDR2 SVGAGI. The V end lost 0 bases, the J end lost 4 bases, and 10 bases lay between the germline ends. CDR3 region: CASSYSRARYNSPLHF. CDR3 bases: TGTGCCAGCAGTTACTCGAGGGCACGTTATAATTCACCCCTCCACTTT.

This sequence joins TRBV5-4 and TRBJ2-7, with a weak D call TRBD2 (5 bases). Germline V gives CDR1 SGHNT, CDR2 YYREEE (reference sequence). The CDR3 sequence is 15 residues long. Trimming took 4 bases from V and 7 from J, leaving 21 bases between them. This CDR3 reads CASSVQIERRREQYF. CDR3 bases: TGTGCCAGCAGCGTCCAGATAGAACGTCGGAGGGAGCAGTACTTC.

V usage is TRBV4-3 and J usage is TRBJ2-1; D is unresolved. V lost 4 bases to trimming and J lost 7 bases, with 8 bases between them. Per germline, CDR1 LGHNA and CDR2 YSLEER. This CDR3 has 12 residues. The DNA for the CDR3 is TGCGCCAGCAGCCGTGTACGAAATGAGCAGTTCTTC. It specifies CASSRVRNEQFF.

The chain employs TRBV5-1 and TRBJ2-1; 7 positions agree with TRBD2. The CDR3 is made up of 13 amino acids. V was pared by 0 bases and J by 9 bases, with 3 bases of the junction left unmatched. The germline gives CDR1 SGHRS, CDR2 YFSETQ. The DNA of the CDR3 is TGCGCCAGCAGCTTGGCCGGGAGGAGTGAGCAGTTCTTC. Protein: CASSLAGRSEQFF.

The CDR3 loop reads CASSSGWNQPQHF. CDR3 nucleotides: TGTGCCAGCAGCTCCGGCTGGAATCAGCCCCAGCATTTT. This chain joins TRBV11-2 and TRBJ1-5, with D unresolved. Germline loops: CDR1 SGHAT, CDR2 FQNNGV. CDR3 length equals 13 residues. V lost 4 bases and J lost 4, with 8 bases in between.

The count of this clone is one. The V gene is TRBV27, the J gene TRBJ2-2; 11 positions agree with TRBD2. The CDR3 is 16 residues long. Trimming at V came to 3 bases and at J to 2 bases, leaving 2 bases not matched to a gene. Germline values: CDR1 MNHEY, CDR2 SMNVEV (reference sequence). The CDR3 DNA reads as TGTGCCAGCAGTTTTAGCGGGAGGGTTAACACCGGGGAGCTGTTTTTT. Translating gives CASSFSGRVNTGELFF.

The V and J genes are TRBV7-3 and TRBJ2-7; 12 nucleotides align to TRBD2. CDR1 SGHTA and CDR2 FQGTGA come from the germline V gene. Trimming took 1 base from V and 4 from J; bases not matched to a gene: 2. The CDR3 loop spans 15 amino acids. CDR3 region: CASSLSLAGGYEQYF. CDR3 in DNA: TGTGCCAGCAGCTTAAGTCTAGCGGGGGGGTACGAGCAGTACTTC.

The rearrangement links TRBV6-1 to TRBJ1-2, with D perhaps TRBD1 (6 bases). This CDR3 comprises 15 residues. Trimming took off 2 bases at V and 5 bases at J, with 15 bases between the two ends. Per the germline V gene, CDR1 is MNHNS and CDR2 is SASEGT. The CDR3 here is CASSERGLQGYGYTF. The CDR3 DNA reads TGTGCCAGCAGTGAAAGGGGCCTACAGGGATATGGCTACACCTTC.

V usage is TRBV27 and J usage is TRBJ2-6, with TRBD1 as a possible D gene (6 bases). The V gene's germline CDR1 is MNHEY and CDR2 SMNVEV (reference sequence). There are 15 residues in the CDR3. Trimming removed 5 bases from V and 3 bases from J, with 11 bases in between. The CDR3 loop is CASSRNRDGANVLTF. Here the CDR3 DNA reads TGTGCCAGCAGTCGCAACAGGGATGGGGCCAACGTCCTGACTTTC.

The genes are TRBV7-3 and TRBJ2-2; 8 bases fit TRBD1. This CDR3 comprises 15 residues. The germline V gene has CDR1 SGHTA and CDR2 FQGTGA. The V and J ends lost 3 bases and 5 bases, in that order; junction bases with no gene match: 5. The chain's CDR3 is CASSLGTGHTGELFF. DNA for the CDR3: TGTGCCAGCAGCTTGGGGACAGGACATACCGGGGAGCTGTTTTTT.

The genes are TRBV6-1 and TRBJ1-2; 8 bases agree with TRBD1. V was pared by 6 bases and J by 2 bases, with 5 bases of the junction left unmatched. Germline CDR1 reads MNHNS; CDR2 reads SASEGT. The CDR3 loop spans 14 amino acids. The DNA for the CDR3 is TGTGCCAGCAGCGCGGACAGGGCCAACTATGGCTACACCTTC. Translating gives CASSADRANYGYTF.

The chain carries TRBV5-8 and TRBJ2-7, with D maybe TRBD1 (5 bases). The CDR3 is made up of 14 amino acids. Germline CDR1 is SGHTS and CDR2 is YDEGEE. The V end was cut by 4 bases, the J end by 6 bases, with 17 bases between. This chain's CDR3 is CASSPQPRVGEQYF. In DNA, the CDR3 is TGTGCCAGCAGCCCTCAGCCCAGGGTTGGCGAGCAGTACTTC. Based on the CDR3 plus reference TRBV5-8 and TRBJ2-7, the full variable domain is EAGVTQSPTHLIKTRGQQATLRCSPISGHTSVYWYQQALGLGLQFLLWYDEGEERNRGNFPPRFSGRQFPNYSSELNVNALELEDSALYLCASSPQPRVGEQYFGPGTRLTVT.

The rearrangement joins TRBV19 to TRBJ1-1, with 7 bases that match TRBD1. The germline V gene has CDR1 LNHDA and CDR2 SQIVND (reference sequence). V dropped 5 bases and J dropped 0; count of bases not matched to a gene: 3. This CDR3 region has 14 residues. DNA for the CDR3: TGTGCCAGTAGTCAAGACAGGGTGAACACTGAAGCTTTCTTT. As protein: CASSQDRVNTEAFF. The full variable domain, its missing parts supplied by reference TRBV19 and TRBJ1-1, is DGGITQSPKYLFRKEGQNVTLSCEQNLNHDAMYWYRQDPGQGLRLIYYSQIVNDFQKGDIAEGYSVSREKKESFPLTVTSAQKNPTAFYLCASSQDRVNTEAFFGQGTRLTVV.

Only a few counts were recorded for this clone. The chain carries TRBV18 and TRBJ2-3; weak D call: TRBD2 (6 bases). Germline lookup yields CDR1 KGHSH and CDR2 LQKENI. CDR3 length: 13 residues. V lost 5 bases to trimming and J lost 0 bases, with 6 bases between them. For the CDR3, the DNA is TGTGCCAGCTCAGGGACTAGCACAGATACGCAGTATTTT. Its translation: CASSGTSTDTQYF.

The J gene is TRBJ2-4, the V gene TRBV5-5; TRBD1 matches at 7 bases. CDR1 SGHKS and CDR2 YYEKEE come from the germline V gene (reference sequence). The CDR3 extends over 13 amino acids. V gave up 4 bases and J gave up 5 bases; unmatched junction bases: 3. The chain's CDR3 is CASSRDRQNIQYF. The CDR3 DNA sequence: TGTGCCAGCAGCCGGGACAGACAAAACATTCAGTACTTC. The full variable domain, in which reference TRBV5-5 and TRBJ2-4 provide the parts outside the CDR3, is DAGVTQSPTHLIKTRGQQVTLRCSPISGHKSVSWYQQVLGQGPQFIFQYYEKEERGRGNFPDRFSARQFPNYSSELNVNALLLGDSALYLCASSRDRQNIQYFGAGTRLSVL.

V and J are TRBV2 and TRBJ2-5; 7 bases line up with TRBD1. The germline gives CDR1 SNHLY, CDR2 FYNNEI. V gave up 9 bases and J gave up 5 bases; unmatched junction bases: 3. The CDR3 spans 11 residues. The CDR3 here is CASQGVETQYF. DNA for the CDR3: TGTGCCAGTCAGGGGGTTGAGACCCAGTACTTC.

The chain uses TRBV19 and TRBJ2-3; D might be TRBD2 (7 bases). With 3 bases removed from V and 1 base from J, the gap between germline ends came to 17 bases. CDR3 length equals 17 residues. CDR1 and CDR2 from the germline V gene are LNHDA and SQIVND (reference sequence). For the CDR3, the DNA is TGTGCCAGTAGTATGAGTGGGGGGGCCGTACGCACAGATACGCAGTATTTT. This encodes CASSMSGGAVRTDTQYF.

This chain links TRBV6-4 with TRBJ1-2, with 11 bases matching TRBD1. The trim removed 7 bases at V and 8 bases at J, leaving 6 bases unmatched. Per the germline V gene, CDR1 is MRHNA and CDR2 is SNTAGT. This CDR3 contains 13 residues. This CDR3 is CASKGTGGEGYTF. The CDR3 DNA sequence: TGTGCCAGCAAGGGGACAGGGGGAGAGGGCTACACCTTC.

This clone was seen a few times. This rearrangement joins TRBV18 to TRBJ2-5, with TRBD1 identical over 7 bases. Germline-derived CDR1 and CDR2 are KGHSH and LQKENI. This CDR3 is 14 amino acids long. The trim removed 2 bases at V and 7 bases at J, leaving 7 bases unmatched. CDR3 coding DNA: TGTGCCAGCTCACCAAGGACAGGATCCGGGACCCAGTACTTC. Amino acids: CASSPRTGSGTQYF.

CDR3 DNA: TGTGCCAGCGGGGGGTATGGGGAGCAGTTCTTC. Translating it yields CASGGYGEQFF. The chain joins TRBV11-2 to TRBJ2-1, with D perhaps TRBD2 (6 bases). The germline V gene encodes CDR1 SGHAT and CDR2 FQNNGV. The CDR3 is 11 amino acids. Deletions cut 8 bases from V and 10 bases from J, with 12 bases between.

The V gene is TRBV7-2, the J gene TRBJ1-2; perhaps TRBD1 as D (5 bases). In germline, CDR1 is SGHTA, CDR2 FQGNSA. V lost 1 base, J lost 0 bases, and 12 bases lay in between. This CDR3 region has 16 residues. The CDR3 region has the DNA TGTGCCAGCAGCTTAGAGGTGGGAGGGGCTAACTATGGCTACACCTTC. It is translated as CASSLEVGGANYGYTF.

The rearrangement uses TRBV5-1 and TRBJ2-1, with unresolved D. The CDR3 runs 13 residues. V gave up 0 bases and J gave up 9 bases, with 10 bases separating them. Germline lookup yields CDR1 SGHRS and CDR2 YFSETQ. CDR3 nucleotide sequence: TGCGCCAGCAGCTTGGTAGTAGGTACTGAGCAGTTCTTC. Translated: CASSLVVGTEQFF.

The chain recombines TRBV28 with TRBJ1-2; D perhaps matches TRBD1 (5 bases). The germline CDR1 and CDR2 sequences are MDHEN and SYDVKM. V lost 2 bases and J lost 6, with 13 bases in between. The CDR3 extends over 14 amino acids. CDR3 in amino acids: CASSLTGRRDGYTF. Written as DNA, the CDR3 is TGTGCCAGCAGTTTAACGGGGCGCCGCGATGGCTACACCTTC.

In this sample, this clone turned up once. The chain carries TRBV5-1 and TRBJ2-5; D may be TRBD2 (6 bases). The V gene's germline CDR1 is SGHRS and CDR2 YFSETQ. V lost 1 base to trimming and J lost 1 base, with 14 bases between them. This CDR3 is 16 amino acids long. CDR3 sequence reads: CASSLLGGGAQETQYF. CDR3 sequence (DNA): TGCGCCAGCAGCTTGCTAGGAGGAGGGGCCCAAGAGACCCAGTACTTC.

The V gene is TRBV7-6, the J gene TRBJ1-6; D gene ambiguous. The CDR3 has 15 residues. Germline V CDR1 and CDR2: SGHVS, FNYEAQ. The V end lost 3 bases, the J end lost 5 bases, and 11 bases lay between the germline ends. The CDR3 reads CASSLMQADNSPLHF. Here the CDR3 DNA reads TGTGCCAGCAGCTTGATGCAGGCCGATAATTCACCCCTCCACTTT.

The CDR3 bases are TGTGCCAGCAGCCCAGATGTACCGACGATTTATGGCTACACCTTC. It yields the protein CASSPDVPTIYGYTF. The chain carries TRBV7-9 and TRBJ1-2; D gene unclear. Per the germline V gene, CDR1 is SEHNR and CDR2 is FQNEAQ (reference sequence). The CDR3 extends over 15 amino acids. Trimming stripped 5 bases from V and 5 bases from J, with 18 bases between.

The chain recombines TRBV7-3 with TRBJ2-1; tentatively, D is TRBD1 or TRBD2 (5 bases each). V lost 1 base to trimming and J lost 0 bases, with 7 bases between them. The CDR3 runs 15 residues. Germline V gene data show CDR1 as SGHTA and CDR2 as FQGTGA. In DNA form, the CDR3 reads TGTGCCAGCAGCTTAAGGGGGAGCTCCTACAATGAGCAGTTCTTC. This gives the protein CASSLRGSSYNEQFF. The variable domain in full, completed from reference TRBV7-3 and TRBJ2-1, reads GAGVSQTPSNKVTEKGKYVELRCDPISGHTALYWYRQSLGQGPEFLIYFQGTGAADDSGLPNDRFFAVRPEGSVSTLKIQRTERGDSAVYLCASSLRGSSYNEQFFGPGTRLTVL.

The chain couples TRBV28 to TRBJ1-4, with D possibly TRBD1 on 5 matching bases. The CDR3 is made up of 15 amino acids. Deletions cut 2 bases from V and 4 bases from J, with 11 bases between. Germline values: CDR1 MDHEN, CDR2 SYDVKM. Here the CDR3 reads CASSLAGSSNEKLFF. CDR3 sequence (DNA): TGTGCCAGCAGTTTAGCAGGGTCAAGTAATGAAAAACTGTTTTTT.

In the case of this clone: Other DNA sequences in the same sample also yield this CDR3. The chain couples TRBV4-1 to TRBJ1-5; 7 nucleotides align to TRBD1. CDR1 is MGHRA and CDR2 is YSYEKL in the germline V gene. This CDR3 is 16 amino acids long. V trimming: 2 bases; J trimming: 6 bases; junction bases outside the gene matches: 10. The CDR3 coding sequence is TGCGCCAGCAGCCAATCCTTCGTAAGGGGGCCTCAGCCCCAGCATTTT. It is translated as CASSQSFVRGPQPQHF.